This T cell receptor (beta chain) was observed in a study of shared clonotypes between healthy human individuals. Study observations and caveats: Shared across four donors were roughly 5.3% of the naive CD4 clonotypes. The study generally estimated greater richness for naive than memory subsets.

Repertoires were generated with immunoSEQ multiplex PCR, while TCRdb's copy carries only in-frame clones and drops some. The sample lists approximately 2.3 million clones; more than 80% were seen once. Regarding this clone: Its matching antigen is unknown.

Sequencing was done on a sample of naive CD4+ T cells from PBMCs. Regarding subset: CD45RA+ positively selected. The TCR sequence derives from a man in his late teens or twenties in good health. Some clones in this sample may be carry-over from other donors' samples.

CDR3: CASTGDRSSPLHF. In DNA form, the CDR3 reads TGTGCCAGCACAGGGGATAGGTCCTCACCCCTCCACTTT. This sequence joins TRBV6-6 and TRBJ1-6; weak D call: TRBD1 (6 bases). The V and J ends lost 7 bases and 10 bases respectively, with 14 bases between them. CDR3 length: 13 amino acids. The germline gives CDR1 MNHNY, CDR2 SVGAGI (reference sequence).